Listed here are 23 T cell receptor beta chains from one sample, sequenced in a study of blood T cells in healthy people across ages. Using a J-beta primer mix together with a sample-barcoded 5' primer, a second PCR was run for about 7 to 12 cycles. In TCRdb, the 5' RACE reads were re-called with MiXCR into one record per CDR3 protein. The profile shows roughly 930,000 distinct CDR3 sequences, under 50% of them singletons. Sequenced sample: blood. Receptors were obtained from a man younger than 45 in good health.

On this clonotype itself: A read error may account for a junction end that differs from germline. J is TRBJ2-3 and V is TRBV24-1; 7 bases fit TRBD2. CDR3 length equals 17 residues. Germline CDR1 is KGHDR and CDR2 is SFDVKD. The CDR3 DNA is TGTGCCACCAATGATCCCGGGACTGGCGGGGGAGCAGATACGCAGTATTTT. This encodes CATNDPGTGGGADTQYF.

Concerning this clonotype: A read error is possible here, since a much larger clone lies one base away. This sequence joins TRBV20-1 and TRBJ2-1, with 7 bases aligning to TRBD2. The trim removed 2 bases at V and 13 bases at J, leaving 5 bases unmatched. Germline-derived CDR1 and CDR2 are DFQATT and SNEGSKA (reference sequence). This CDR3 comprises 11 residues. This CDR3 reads CSARLRETQFF. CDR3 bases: TGCAGTGCTAGACTGCGGGAGACCCAGTTCTTC.

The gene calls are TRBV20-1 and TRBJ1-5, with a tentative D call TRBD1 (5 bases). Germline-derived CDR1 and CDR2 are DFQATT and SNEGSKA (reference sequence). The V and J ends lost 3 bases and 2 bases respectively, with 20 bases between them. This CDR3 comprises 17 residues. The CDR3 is CSASSFGTRGGNQPQHF. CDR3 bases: TGCAGTGCTAGTAGTTTTGGGACGAGGGGTGGCAATCAGCCCCAGCATTTT.

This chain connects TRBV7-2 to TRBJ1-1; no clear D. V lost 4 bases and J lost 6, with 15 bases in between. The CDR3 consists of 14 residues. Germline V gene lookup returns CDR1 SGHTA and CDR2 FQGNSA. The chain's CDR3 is CASSSLMGLPEAFF. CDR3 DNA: TGTGCCAGCAGCTCTTTGATGGGTTTGCCTGAAGCTTTCTTT.

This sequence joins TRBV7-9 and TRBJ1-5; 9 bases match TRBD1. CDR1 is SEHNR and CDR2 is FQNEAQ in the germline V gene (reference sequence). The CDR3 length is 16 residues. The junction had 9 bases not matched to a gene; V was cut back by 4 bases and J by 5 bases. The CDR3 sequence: CASSSRRGQGHQPQHF. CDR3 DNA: TGTGCCAGCAGCTCCAGAAGGGGACAGGGACATCAGCCCCAGCATTTT.

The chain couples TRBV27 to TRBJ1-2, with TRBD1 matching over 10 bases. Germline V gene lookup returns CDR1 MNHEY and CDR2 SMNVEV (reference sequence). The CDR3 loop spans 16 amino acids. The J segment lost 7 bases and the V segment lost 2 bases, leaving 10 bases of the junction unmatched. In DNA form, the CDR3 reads TGTGCCAGCAGTTTAGTACCGGGACAGGGGCTCGGTGGCTACACCTTC. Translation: CASSLVPGQGLGGYTF.

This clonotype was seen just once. The CDR3 region has the DNA TGCGCCAGCAGCTCCGACGGACAGGGATATAACGAAAAACTGTTTTTT. This sequence encodes CASSSDGQGYNEKLFF. The chain recombines TRBV5-1 with TRBJ1-4, with 8 bases aligning to TRBD1. With 3 bases clipped from V and 8 bases from J, the junction kept 12 bases outside the gene matches. CDR1 and CDR2 from the germline V gene are SGHRS and YFSETQ. CDR3 size: 16 residues.

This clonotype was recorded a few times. The CDR3 loop reads CASIRPYEQYF. The CDR3, as DNA: TGTGCCAGCATAAGACCCTACGAGCAGTACTTC. The chain combines TRBV21-1 with TRBJ2-7. TRBV21-1 constitutes a pseudogene. CDR3 size: 11 residues.

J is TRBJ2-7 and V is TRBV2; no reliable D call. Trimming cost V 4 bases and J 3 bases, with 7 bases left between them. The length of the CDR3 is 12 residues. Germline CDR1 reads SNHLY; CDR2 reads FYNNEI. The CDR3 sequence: CASSGILYEQYF. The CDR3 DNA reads TGTGCCAGCAGTGGGATTCTCTACGAGCAGTACTTC. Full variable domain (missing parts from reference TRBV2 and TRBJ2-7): EPEVTQTPSHQVTQMGQEVILRCVPISNHLYFYWYRQILGQKVEFLVSFYNNEISEKSEIFDDQFSVERPDGSNFTLKIRSTKLEDSAMYFCASSGILYEQYFGPGTRLTVT.

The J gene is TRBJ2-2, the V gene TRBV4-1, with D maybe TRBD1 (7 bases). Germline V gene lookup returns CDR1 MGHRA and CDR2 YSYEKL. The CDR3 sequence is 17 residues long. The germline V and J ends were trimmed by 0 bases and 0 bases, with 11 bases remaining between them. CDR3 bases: TGCGCCAGCAGCCAAGAGGCGGGGACAGCGAACACCGGGGAGCTGTTTTTT. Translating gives CASSQEAGTANTGELFF.

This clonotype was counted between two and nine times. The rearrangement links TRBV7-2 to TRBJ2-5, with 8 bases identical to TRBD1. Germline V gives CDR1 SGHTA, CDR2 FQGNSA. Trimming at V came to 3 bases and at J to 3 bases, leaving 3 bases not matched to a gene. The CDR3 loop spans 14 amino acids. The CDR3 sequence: CASSLDRVEETQYF. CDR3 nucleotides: TGTGCCAGCAGCTTGGACAGGGTGGAAGAGACCCAGTACTTC.

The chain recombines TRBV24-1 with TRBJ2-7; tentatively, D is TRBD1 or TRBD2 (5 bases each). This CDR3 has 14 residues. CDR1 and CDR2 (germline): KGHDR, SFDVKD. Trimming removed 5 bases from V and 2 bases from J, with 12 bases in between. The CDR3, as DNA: TGTGCCACCAGTGCTTCCGGGGCTGCCTACGAGCAGTACTTC. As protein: CATSASGAAYEQYF.

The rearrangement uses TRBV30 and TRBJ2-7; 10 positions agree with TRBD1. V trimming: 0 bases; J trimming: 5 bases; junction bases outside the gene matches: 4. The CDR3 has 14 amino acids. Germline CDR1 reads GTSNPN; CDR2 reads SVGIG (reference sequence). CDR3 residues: CAWSVRGTGDEQYF. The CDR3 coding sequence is TGTGCCTGGAGTGTACGTGGGACAGGGGACGAGCAGTACTTC.

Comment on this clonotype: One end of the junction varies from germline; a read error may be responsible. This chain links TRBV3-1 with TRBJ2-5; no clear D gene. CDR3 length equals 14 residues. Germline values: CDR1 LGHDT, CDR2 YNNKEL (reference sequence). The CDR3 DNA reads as TGTGCCAGCAGTCAAGTACGGCAACAAGAGACCCAGTACTTC. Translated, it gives CASSQVRQQETQYF.

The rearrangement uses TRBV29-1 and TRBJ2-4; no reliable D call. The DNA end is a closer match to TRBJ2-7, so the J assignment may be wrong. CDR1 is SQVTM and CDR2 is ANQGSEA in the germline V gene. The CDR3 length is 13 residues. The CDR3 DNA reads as TGCAGCGTTGAAGAGGCCCGGAGTTACGAGCAGTACTTC. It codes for CSVEEARSYEQYF.

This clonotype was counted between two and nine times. This CDR3 reads CASSAESLSSGNTIYF. The CDR3 bases are TGTGCCAGCTCCGCCGAGAGCCTGAGCTCTGGAAACACCATATATTTT. The rearrangement uses TRBV28 and TRBJ1-3; D unclear. V lost 8 bases to trimming and J lost 0 bases, with 17 bases between them. This CDR3 is 16 amino acids long. Germline loops: CDR1 MDHEN, CDR2 SYDVKM. Together with reference TRBV28 and TRBJ1-3, the CDR3 gives the full variable domain: DVKVTQSSRYLVKRTGEKVFLECVQDMDHENMFWYRQDPGLGLRLIYFSYDVKMKEKGDIPEGYSVSREKKERFSLILESASTNQTSMYLCASSAESLSSGNTIYFGEGSWLTVV.

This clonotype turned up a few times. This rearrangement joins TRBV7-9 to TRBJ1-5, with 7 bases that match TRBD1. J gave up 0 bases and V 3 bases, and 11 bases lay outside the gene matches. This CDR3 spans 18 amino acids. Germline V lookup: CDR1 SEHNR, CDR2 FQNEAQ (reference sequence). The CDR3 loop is CASSFVGQQTYSNQPQHF. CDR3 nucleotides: TGTGCCAGCAGCTTTGTGGGACAGCAGACGTATAGCAATCAGCCCCAGCATTTT.

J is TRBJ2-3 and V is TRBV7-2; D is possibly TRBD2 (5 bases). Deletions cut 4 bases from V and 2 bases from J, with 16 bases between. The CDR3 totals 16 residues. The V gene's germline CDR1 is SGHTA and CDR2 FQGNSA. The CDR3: CASSSAGIRTTDTQYF. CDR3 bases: TGTGCCAGCAGCTCCGCGGGCATCCGGACCACAGATACGCAGTATTTT.

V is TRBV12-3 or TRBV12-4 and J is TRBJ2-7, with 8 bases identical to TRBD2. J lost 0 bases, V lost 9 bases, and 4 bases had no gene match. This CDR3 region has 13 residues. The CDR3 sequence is CASTGGSSYEQYF. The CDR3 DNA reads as TGTGCCAGTACGGGGGGGTCCTCCTACGAGCAGTACTTC.

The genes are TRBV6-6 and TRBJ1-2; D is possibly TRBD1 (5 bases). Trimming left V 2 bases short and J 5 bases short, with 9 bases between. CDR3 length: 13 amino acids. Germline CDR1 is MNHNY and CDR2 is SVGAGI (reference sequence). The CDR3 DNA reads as TGTGCCAGCAGTTACCCCGGGGCATATGGCTACACCTTC. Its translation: CASSYPGAYGYTF.

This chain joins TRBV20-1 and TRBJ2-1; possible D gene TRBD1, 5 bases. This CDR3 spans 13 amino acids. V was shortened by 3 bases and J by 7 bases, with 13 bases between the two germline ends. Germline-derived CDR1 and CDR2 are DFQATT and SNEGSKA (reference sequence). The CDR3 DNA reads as TGCAGTGCTAGTCGCAGGGCATGGAATGAGCAGTTCTTC. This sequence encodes CSASRRAWNEQFF.

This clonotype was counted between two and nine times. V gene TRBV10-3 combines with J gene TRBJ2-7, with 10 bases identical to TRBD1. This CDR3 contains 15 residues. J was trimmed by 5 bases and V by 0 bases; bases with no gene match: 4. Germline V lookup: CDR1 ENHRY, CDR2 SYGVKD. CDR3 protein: CAISESGTGADEQYF. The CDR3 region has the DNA TGTGCCATCAGTGAGTCTGGGACAGGGGCGGACGAGCAGTACTTC.

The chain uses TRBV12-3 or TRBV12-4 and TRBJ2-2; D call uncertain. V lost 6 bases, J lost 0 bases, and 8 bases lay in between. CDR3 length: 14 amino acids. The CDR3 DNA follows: TGTGCCAGCAGGGTCCCCCCGAACACCGGGGAGCTGTTTTTT. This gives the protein CASRVPPNTGELFF.